These T cell receptor beta chains were read from a single sample in a study of response to subunit inactivated influenza vaccine. From the RT-PCR reads, TCRdb called clonotypes with MiXCR, one entry per CDR3 protein. The sample holds hundreds of thousands of distinct CDR3 sequences, less than 20% seen once. This specimen consisted of PBMCs from blood, obtained 5 days after vaccination. These TCRs come from a man aged 50 to 59 who received an inactivated influenza vaccine. CDR3s include the opening cysteine and the closing phenylalanine or tryptophan. Fields, in order: V gene, clone size, J gene, D gene, CDR3 protein, CDR3 DNA. A D gene is named only where the DNA matches it firmly. Size is omitted from some rows. Given values are once, few, many or a class for expanded clones.

TRBV7-8	few	TRBJ2-3	TRBD2	CASSLAPSGSPTDTQYF	TGTGCCAGCAGCTTAGCCCCCAGCGGGAGTCCCACAGATACGCAGTATTTT
TRBV7-2	many	TRBJ2-7	-	CASSLAPAVAYSPHIYEQYF	TGTGCCAGCAGCTTAGCGCCGGCCGTAGCCTATTCACCCCACATCTACGAGCAGTACTTC
TRBV7-6	-	TRBJ2-3	TRBD2	CASSPLAGGEDGRYF	TGTGCCAGCAGCCCTCTAGCGGGAGGAGAGGATGGGCGGTATTTT
TRBV4-3	-	TRBJ2-1	TRBD2	CASSQDSSGDNEQFF	TGCGCCAGCAGCCAAGATTCTAGCGGGGACAATGAGCAGTTCTTC
TRBV6-2/TRBV6-3	-	TRBJ2-1	-	CASTVDRYNEQFF	TGTGCCAGCACAGTCGACAGGTACAATGAGCAGTTCTTC
TRBV11-1	-	TRBJ2-3	-	CASSLPFPDTQYF	TGTGCCAGCAGCTTACCGTTTCCAGATACGCAGTATTTT
TRBV4-2	once	TRBJ2-1	TRBD2	CASSQDRLAGGPGEQFF	TGTGCCAGCAGCCAAGATAGACTAGCGGGAGGGCCAGGTGAGCAGTTCTTC
TRBV7-9	few	TRBJ2-1	-	CASSPRVGEQFF	TGTGCCAGCAGCCCCAGGGTTGGTGAGCAGTTCTTC
TRBV27	-	TRBJ2-5	TRBD1	CASRTRDRGQETQYF	TGTGCCAGCAGGACCCGGGACAGGGGGCAAGAGACCCAGTACTTC
TRBV12-3/TRBV12-4	-	TRBJ1-1	-	CASSLDQFTEAFF	TGTGCCAGCAGTTTAGATCAGTTCACTGAAGCTTTCTTT
TRBV4-1	once	TRBJ2-1	-	CASSHLGQKKSREQFF	TGCGCCAGCAGCCACCTGGGACAAAAAAAATCCCGTGAGCAGTTCTTC
TRBV18	-	TRBJ2-1	TRBD1	CASSTRQGENEQFF	TGTGCCAGCTCAACTAGACAGGGCGAGAATGAGCAGTTCTTC
TRBV20-1	-	TRBJ2-7	TRBD1	CSAKDRAFYEQYF	TGCAGTGCTAAGGACAGGGCTTTCTACGAGCAGTACTTC
TRBV7-6	-	TRBJ2-7	-	CASSPRAAYEQYF	TGTGCCAGCAGCCCGAGGGCCGCCTACGAGCAGTACTTC
TRBV7-2	-	TRBJ2-5	TRBD2	CASRQPTSAQETQYF	TGTGCCAGCAGGCAGCCGACTAGCGCGCAAGAGACCCAGTACTTC
TRBV5-1	few	TRBJ1-6	TRBD1	CASSPDRAYNSPLHF	TGCGCCAGCAGCCCAGACAGGGCCTATAATTCACCCCTCCACTTT